This TCR beta chain appears in the sequencing data of a study of beta chain features in type 1 diabetes. Study findings and constraints: For TCRB rearrangement, an influence of HLA type remained unresolved here. Among patients, naive, central memory and Treg TCRB repertoires appeared more similar than among healthy donors. There was a moderate but significant shortening of TCRB CDR3s in all four CD4+ subsets of Type 1 diabetes patients.

The CDR3 sequence is 16 residues long. Germline V gene lookup returns CDR1 SGHRS and CDR2 YFSETQ. V trimming: 0 bases; J trimming: 1 base; junction bases outside the gene matches: 5. Reverse transcribing all isolated RNA meant expressed TCRB transcripts were sequenced. Only in-frame clones appear in the TCRdb table, and some are missing; sequencing was by immunoSEQ multiplex PCR. The table records 300,000 to 350,000 clones, approximately 10% of them present only once. In its sample, this clone was seen many times. What it recognizes is unknown. Cells sorted by CD45RO/CCR7/CD25/CD127/CD95/CD27 comprised CD4+ naive, central memory, regulatory and stem cell-like memory cells.

Sequencing was performed on central memory CD4+ T cells from blood. This receptor was obtained from a young man with type 1 diabetes. The rearrangement uses TRBV5-1 and TRBJ1-1; 8 nucleotides agree with TRBD1. As DNA, the CDR3 is TGCGCCAGCAGCTTGGCACCAGGGGGCTCGAACACTGAAGCTTTCTTT. Translating it yields CASSLAPGGSNTEAFF.